The rows below give T cell receptor beta chains drawn from one sample of a study of T cells of healthy individuals. From the 5' RACE reads, TCRdb called clonotypes with MiXCR, one entry per CDR3 protein. Found here are tens of thousands of distinct CDR3 sequences, roughly 15% of them singletons; the top ten hold about 16%. The receptors were sampled from a human donor in good health. Both conserved end residues are part of each CDR3. D genes are given only for firm matches. Not every row has a clone size; where given, it reads once, few, many or a size class.

.	TRBV12-3/TRBV12-4	.	TRBJ2-1	CASRKDFEGGYNEQFF	TGTGCCAGCAGGAAGGATTTTGAGGGCGGCTACAATGAGCAGTTCTTC
.	TRBV4-2	.	TRBJ1-1	CASSQEVRRMNTEAFF	TGTGCCAGCAGCCAAGAGGTTCGGAGGATGAACACTGAAGCTTTCTTT
.	TRBV10-3	few	TRBJ2-1	CAISETNLPTTEPYNEQFF	TGTGCCATCAGTGAGACTAACCTCCCGACAACCGAGCCTTACAATGAGCAGTTCTTC
.	TRBV6-5	.	TRBJ1-6	CASSYGREGTLHF	TGTGCCAGCAGTTACGGCAGGGAAGGAACCCTCCACTTT
.	TRBV11-1	.	TRBJ2-7	CASSHQRPDTTYEQYF	TGTGCCAGCAGCCACCAAAGGCCCGATACCACCTACGAGCAGTACTTC
.	TRBV29-1	many	TRBJ2-1	CSGDSLNEQFF	TGCAGCGGTGACAGTTTAAATGAGCAGTTCTTC
.	TRBV13	many	TRBJ1-6	CASSSHGFGRQNSPLHF	TGTGCCAGCAGCTCCCACGGATTTGGACGGCAGAATTCACCCCTCCACTTT
TRBD2	TRBV12-5	few	TRBJ2-1	CASGLSQTSGRAYEQFF	TGTGCTAGTGGTTTGAGTCAGACTAGCGGGAGGGCCTATGAGCAGTTCTTC
.	TRBV25-1	few	TRBJ2-1	CASRGQAPYNEQFF	TGTGCCAGTCGGGGGCAGGCCCCCTACAATGAGCAGTTCTTC
TRBD1	TRBV7-9	many	TRBJ1-6	CASSSTGDSPLHF	TGTGCCAGCAGCTCGACAGGGGATTCACCCCTCCACTTT
.	TRBV4-1	many	TRBJ1-5	CASSQDPGDQPQHF	TGCGCCAGCAGCCAAGATCCTGGAGATCAGCCCCAGCATTTT
.	TRBV5-4	few	TRBJ2-3	CASSLDTDTQYF	TGTGCCAGCAGCTTAGACACAGATACGCAGTATTTT
.	TRBV20-1	many	TRBJ2-1	CSASQGGNEQFF	TGCAGTGCTAGTCAGGGGGGCAATGAGCAGTTCTTC
TRBD1	TRBV6-2/TRBV6-3	.	TRBJ1-1	CASSDPGTGGGTEAFF	TGTGCCAGCAGTGACCCCGGGACAGGGGGCGGCACTGAAGCTTTCTTT
TRBD1	TRBV5-4	few	TRBJ2-1	CASSSSRQGPLYNEQFF	TGTGCCAGCAGCTCCTCCCGACAGGGGCCCTTATACAATGAGCAGTTCTTC
.	TRBV5-5	.	TRBJ2-6	CASSIPGISGANVLTF	TGTGCCAGCAGCATCCCAGGGATCTCTGGGGCCAACGTCCTGACTTTC
.	TRBV6-1	.	TRBJ1-1	CASSEPPSGAFF	TGTGCCAGCAGTGAACCTCCCAGTGGAGCTTTCTTT
.	TRBV7-2	.	TRBJ2-6	CASSLSRDPGANVLTF	TGTGCCAGCAGCTTGAGCAGGGATCCTGGGGCCAACGTCCTGACTTTC
.	TRBV12-3/TRBV12-4	few	TRBJ1-3	CASSLPQGRNTIYF	TGTGCCAGCAGTTTACCCCAGGGTAGGAACACCATATATTTT
TRBD1	TRBV9	few	TRBJ1-3	CASRGTGSGNTIYF	TGTGCCAGCAGAGGGACAGGCTCTGGAAACACCATATATTTT
.	TRBV20-1	.	TRBJ2-1	CSAARSPGDSFNNEQFF	TGCAGTGCTGCGCGATCTCCAGGGGACTCATTCAACAATGAGCAGTTCTTC
.	TRBV27	many	TRBJ1-6	CASSVSQQGRHSPLHF	TGTGCCAGCAGTGTATCCCAACAGGGAAGGCACTCACCCCTCCACTTT
.	TRBV2	few	TRBJ2-3	CASSYGTWDTQYF	TGTGCCAGCAGTTACGGGACTTGGGATACGCAGTATTTT
.	TRBV4-1	.	TRBJ2-7	CASSQDRRGLINEQYF	TGCGCCAGCAGCCAAGATCGTAGGGGCCTTATCAACGAGCAGTACTTC
TRBD1	TRBV5-1	.	TRBJ2-3	CASSHDRGDADTQYF	TGCGCCAGCAGCCATGACAGGGGGGATGCAGATACGCAGTATTTT
TRBD2	TRBV7-3	.	TRBJ2-2	CASSPGGLNTGELFF	TGTGCCAGCAGCCCGGGGGGATTAAACACCGGGGAGCTGTTTTTT
TRBD2	TRBV3-1	few	TRBJ2-7	CASSQDASGSTEQYF	TGTGCCAGCAGCCAAGATGCGAGCGGGAGCACCGAGCAGTACTTC
.	TRBV4-1	many	TRBJ2-3	CASSQGLASTDTQYF	TGCGCCAGCAGCCAAGGGCTAGCTAGCACAGATACGCAGTATTTT
.	TRBV27	many	TRBJ1-1	CASSLFQGSTEAFF	TGTGCCAGCAGTTTATTTCAGGGGTCCACTGAAGCTTTCTTT
.	TRBV12-5	few	TRBJ1-3	CASGLFPGTFTGNTIYF	TGTGCTAGTGGTTTGTTCCCCGGGACCTTCACTGGAAACACCATATATTTT
.	TRBV30	few	TRBJ1-1	CAWSVIRTSTEAFF	TGTGCCTGGAGTGTAATCCGGACTTCCACTGAAGCTTTCTTT
.	TRBV29-1	many	TRBJ1-5	CSVDSGDQPQHF	TGCAGCGTTGACTCTGGGGATCAGCCCCAGCATTTT
.	TRBV7-9	.	TRBJ1-1	CASSLRLDTEAFF	TGTGCCAGCAGCTTACGCCTGGACACTGAAGCTTTCTTT
TRBD1	TRBV2	.	TRBJ2-7	CASSPDRGSDEQYF	TGTGCCAGCAGTCCCGACAGGGGGAGCGACGAGCAGTACTTC
.	TRBV4-3	many	TRBJ1-1	CASSQEGRSEAFF	TGCGCCAGCAGCCAAGAGGGACGGTCTGAAGCTTTCTTT
.	TRBV7-2	few	TRBJ2-1	CASSFGTPRSYNEQFF	TGTGCCAGCAGCTTTGGAACCCCCCGCTCCTACAATGAGCAGTTCTTC
.	TRBV2	.	TRBJ2-5	CASSEESLPGQTQYF	TGTGCCAGCAGTGAAGAAAGCCTCCCCGGACAGACCCAGTACTTC
.	TRBV6-4	many	TRBJ2-1	CASKGGTGGKDEQFF	TGTGCCAGCAAAGGGGGGACCGGGGGAAAAGATGAGCAGTTCTTC
.	TRBV9	many	TRBJ1-2	CASSARMGGTTPQSNYGYTF	TGTGCCAGCAGCGCCCGTATGGGGGGTACAACCCCCCAATCTAACTATGGCTACACCTTC
.	TRBV10-3	many	TRBJ1-2	CAISVEGNYGYTF	TGTGCCATCAGTGTGGAGGGGAACTATGGCTACACCTTC
TRBD1	TRBV6-2/TRBV6-3	few	TRBJ1-1	CASSPNSGGQGLHTEAFF	TGTGCCAGCAGTCCAAATTCTGGGGGACAGGGTCTTCACACTGAAGCTTTCTTT
.	TRBV2	.	TRBJ1-2	CASRDPGTRPYGYTF	TGTGCCAGCAGAGATCCTGGGACACGACCCTATGGCTACACCTTC
TRBD2	TRBV7-9	many	TRBJ2-3	CASSAGTSGGPLPPDTQYF	TGTGCCAGCAGCGCCGGGACTAGCGGGGGGCCTTTGCCCCCAGATACGCAGTATTTT
.	TRBV28	many	TRBJ1-1	CASTLRQMNTEAFF	TGTGCCAGCACTCTAAGACAGATGAACACTGAAGCTTTCTTT
TRBD2	TRBV24-1	few	TRBJ2-1	CATSDLAVDSYNEQFF	TGTGCCACCAGTGATCTAGCGGTTGACTCCTACAATGAGCAGTTCTTC
.	TRBV27	many	TRBJ1-2	CASGRSNGYTF	TGTGCCAGCGGGAGATCAAATGGCTACACCTTC
.	TRBV30	many	TRBJ2-1	CAWSVRGGGLHNEQFF	TGTGCCTGGAGTGTACGAGGCGGGGGCCTCCACAATGAGCAGTTCTTC
TRBD1	TRBV20-1	.	TRBJ2-2	CSASKGASGELFF	TGCAGTGCTAGTAAGGGGGCGTCCGGGGAGCTGTTTTTT
.	TRBV6-2/TRBV6-3	few	TRBJ2-3	CASSDTGHSTDTQYF	TGTGCCAGCAGTGATACGGGCCATAGCACAGATACGCAGTATTTT
.	TRBV19	many	TRBJ1-5	CASSPLRSNQPQHF	TGTGCCAGTAGTCCCTTAAGGAGCAATCAGCCCCAGCATTTT
.	TRBV12-3/TRBV12-4	few	TRBJ1-5	CASRSGDNQPQHF	TGTGCCAGCAGGTCCGGTGACAATCAGCCCCAGCATTTT
TRBD2	TRBV19	many	TRBJ2-3	CASSPTRGRRGTDTQYF	TGTGCCAGTAGTCCCACTCGCGGGAGGCGCGGCACAGATACGCAGTATTTT
TRBD1	TRBV24-1	few	TRBJ1-4	CATSDPGTANEKLFF	TGTGCCACCAGTGATCCCGGGACAGCTAATGAAAAACTGTTTTTT
.	TRBV11-2	many	TRBJ1-6	CASSLRDFWNSPLHF	TGTGCCAGCAGCTTAAGGGACTTTTGGAATTCACCCCTCCACTTT
.	TRBV19	many	TRBJ2-1	CASSMSVRESSYNEQFF	TGTGCCAGTAGTATGAGTGTTCGGGAGAGCTCCTACAATGAGCAGTTCTTC
.	TRBV6-6	many	TRBJ1-5	CASSYSSGESNQPQHF	TGTGCCAGCAGTTACTCTTCAGGGGAGAGCAATCAGCCCCAGCATTTT
.	TRBV21-1	few	TRBJ2-4	CASSFRSLAKNIQYF	TGTGCCAGCAGCTTTCGGAGCTTAGCCAAAAACATTCAGTACTTC
TRBD2	TRBV2	many	TRBJ2-3	CASRGGGIGTDTQYF	TGTGCCAGCAGGGGCGGGGGTATTGGCACAGATACGCAGTATTTT
TRBD1	TRBV7-9	many	TRBJ1-2	CASSQGQELTNYGYTF	TGTGCCAGCAGCCAGGGACAGGAGTTAACTAACTATGGCTACACCTTC